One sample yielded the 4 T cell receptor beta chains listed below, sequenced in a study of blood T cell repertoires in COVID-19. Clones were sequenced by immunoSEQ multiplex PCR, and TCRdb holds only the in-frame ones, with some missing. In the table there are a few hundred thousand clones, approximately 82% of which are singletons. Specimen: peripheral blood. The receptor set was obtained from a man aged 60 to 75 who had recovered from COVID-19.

The CDR3 DNA reads as TGTGCCAGCAGCGGTAGCGGGGGGAGAAAGACCCAGTACTTC. Amino acids: CASSGSGGRKTQYF. The chain recombines TRBV2 with TRBJ2-5; TRBD2 matches 10 bases. The CDR3 consists of 14 residues. Germline trimming cut 6 bases from V and 6 bases from J; bases unmatched to any gene: 7. Germline assignment: CDR1 SNHLY and CDR2 FYNNEI.

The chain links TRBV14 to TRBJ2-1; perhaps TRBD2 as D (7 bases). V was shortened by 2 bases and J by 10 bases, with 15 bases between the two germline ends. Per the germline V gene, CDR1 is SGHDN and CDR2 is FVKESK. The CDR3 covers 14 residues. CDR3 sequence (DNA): TGTGCCAGCAGCCAACAGCAGGGGCGGGGGGAGCAGTTCTTC. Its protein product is CASSQQQGRGEQFF.

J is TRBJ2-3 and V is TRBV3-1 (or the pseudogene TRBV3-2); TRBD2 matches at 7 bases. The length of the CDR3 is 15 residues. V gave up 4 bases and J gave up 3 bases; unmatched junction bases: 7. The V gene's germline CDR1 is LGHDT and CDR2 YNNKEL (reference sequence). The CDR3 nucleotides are TGTGCCAGCAGCCTTGCGGGAGCTCATACAGATACGCAGTATTTT. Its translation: CASSLAGAHTDTQYF.

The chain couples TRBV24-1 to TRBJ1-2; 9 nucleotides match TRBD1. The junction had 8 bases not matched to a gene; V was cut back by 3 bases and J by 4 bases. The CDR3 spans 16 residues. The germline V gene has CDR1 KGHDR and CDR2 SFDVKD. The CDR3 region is CATSDPGQGGTYGYTF. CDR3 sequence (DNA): TGTGCCACCAGTGATCCGGGACAGGGTGGCACCTATGGCTACACCTTC.